These 2 T cell receptor beta chains share one sample of origin, sequenced in a study of blood T cell repertoires in COVID-19. Clones were read by immunoSEQ multiplex PCR, and TCRdb kept only the in-frame ones, dropping some. The profile shows around 120,000 clones, about 80% of them singletons. What was sequenced was peripheral blood. The receptor source for this set is a woman older than 75 with acute or convalescent COVID-19.

The rearrangement joins TRBV4-1 to TRBJ1-2; a weak D match, TRBD1 (5 bases). Trimming took 1 base from V and 4 from J, leaving 13 bases between them. Germline V gene data show CDR1 as MGHRA and CDR2 as YSYEKL. CDR3 length equals 15 residues. In nucleotides, the CDR3 is TGCGCCAGCAGCCAAGGGGGCGCCGGGGGCTATGGCTACACCTTC. Translating it yields CASSQGGAGGYGYTF.

The genes are TRBV9 and TRBJ1-2; TRBD1 matches at 7 bases. Losses at the gene ends were 3 bases for V and 2 bases for J; bases not matched to a gene: 4. Germline CDR1 and CDR2: SGDLS and YYNGEE. The CDR3 has 14 amino acids. The CDR3 DNA follows: TGTGCCAGCAGCGCCGGGACAGTCAACTATGGCTACACCTTC. It codes for CASSAGTVNYGYTF.